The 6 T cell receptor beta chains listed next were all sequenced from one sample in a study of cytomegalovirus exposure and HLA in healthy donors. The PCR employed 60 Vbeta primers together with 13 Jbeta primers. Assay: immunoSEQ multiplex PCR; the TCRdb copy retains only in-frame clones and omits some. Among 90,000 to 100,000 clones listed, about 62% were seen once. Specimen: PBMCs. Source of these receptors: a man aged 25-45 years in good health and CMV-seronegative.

Here the CDR3 reads CASSRDRGSYEQYF. CDR3 bases: TGTGCCAGCAGCCGGGACAGGGGATCCTACGAGCAGTACTTC. The chain couples TRBV5-4 to TRBJ2-7, with 10 bases lining up with TRBD1. Germline V gene data show CDR1 as SGHNT and CDR2 as YYREEE (reference sequence). V trimming: 4 bases; J trimming: 1 base; junction bases outside the gene matches: 2. The CDR3 contains 14 residues.

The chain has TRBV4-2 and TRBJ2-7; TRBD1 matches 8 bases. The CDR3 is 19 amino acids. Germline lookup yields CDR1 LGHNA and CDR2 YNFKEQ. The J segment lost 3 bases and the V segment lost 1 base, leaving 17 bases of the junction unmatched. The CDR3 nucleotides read TGTGCCAGCAGCCAAGTAGGTCAGGGGGCTCGTCTCGCTCGCTACGAGCAGTACTTC. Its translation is CASSQVGQGARLARYEQYF.

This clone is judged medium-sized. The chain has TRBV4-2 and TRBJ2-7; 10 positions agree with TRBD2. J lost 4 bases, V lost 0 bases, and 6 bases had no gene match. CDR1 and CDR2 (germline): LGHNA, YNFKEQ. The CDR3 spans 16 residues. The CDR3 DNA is TGTGCCAGCAGCCAAGATGGTACTAGCGGGACTTACGAGCAGTACTTC. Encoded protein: CASSQDGTSGTYEQYF.

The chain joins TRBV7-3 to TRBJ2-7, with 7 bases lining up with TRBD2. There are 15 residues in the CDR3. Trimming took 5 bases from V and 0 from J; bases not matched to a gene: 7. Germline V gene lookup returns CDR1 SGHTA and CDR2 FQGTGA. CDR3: CASSQRGGSSYEQYF. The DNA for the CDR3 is TGTGCCAGCAGCCAGCGGGGCGGAAGCTCCTACGAGCAGTACTTC.

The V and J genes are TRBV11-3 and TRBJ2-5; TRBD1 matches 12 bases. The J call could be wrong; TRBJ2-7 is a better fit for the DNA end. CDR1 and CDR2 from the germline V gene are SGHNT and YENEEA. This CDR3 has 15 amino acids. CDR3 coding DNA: TGTGCCAGCAGCCCGGGACAGGGGGCCCTCTACGAGCAGTACTTC. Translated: CASSPGQGALYEQYF.

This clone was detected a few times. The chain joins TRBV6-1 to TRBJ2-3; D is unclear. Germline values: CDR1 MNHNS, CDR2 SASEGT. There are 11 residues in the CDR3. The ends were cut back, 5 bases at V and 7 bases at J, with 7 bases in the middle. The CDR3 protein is CASSYKYTQYF. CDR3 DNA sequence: TGTGCCAGCAGTTACAAGTATACGCAGTATTTT.